These 5 T cell receptor beta chains share one sample of origin, sequenced in a study of identical twins. MiXCR, run by TCRdb on the 5' RACE reads, gives a single entry per CDR3 protein. The table lists roughly 1,500,000 distinct CDR3 sequences, about 32% of them singletons. The sequencing sample was made of cord blood. The receptors were sampled from a newborn girl in good health.

This chain joins TRBV16 and TRBJ2-7; 8 bases fit TRBD1. Germline lookup yields CDR1 KGHSY and CDR2 FQNENV. The junction had 8 bases not matched to a gene; V was cut back by 4 bases and J by 3 bases. The CDR3 is 15 amino acids. The CDR3 coding sequence is TGTGCCAGCAGCCCCGACAGGGGTCTCCTCTACGAGCAGTACTTC. Translation gives CASSPDRGLLYEQYF.

The chain couples TRBV3-1 to TRBJ1-6; D gene unclear. The V end was cut by 0 bases, the J end by 1 base, with 7 bases between. This CDR3 region has 16 residues. Germline CDR1 reads LGHDT; CDR2 reads YNNKEL (reference sequence). CDR3 DNA sequence: TGTGCCAGCAGCCAAGACAGCCGTTCCTATAATTCACCCCTCCACTTT. Amino acids: CASSQDSRSYNSPLHF.

This sequence joins TRBV29-1 and TRBJ2-5; D is unresolved. V was trimmed by 6 bases and J by 0 bases, leaving 14 bases between them. The CDR3 spans 14 residues. Germline CDR1 reads SQVTM; CDR2 reads ANQGSEA. The CDR3 sequence: CSVDRTLYQETQYF. In nucleotides, the CDR3 is TGCAGCGTCGATAGGACCCTGTACCAAGAGACCCAGTACTTC.

This clonotype was counted only a few times. CDR3 nucleotides: TGTGCCAGCAGCCTAAGCTGGGGGCAAGAGACCCAGTACTTC. It specifies CASSLSWGQETQYF. The genes are TRBV7-9 and TRBJ2-5, with D perhaps TRBD1 or TRBD2 (5 bases each). Trimming stripped 5 bases from V and 2 bases from J, with 12 bases between. Looked up from germline, CDR1 is SEHNR and CDR2 is FQNEAQ (reference sequence). The CDR3 is made up of 14 amino acids.

The chain employs TRBV4-1 and TRBJ2-2; D may match TRBD1 or TRBD2 (5 bases each). The V end lost 3 bases, the J end lost 4 bases, and 15 bases lay between the germline ends. The CDR3 has 16 amino acids. CDR1 and CDR2 from the germline V gene are MGHRA and YSYEKL. The CDR3 nucleotides are TGCGCCAGCAGCCACCACTCGGGACCCTTCACCGGGGAGCTGTTTTTT. Translation: CASSHHSGPFTGELFF.